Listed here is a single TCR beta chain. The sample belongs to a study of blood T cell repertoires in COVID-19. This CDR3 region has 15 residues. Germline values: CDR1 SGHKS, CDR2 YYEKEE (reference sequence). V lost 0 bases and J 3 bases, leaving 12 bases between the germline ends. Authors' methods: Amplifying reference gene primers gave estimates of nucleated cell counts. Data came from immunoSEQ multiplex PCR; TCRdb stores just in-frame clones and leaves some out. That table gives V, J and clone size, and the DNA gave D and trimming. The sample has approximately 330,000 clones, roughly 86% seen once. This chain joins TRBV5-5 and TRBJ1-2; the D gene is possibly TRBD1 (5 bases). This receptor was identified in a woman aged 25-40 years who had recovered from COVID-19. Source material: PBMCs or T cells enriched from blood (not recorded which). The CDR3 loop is CASSLEAGLYYGYTF. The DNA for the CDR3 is TGTGCCAGCAGCTTGGAGGCAGGGCTTTACTATGGCTACACCTTC.